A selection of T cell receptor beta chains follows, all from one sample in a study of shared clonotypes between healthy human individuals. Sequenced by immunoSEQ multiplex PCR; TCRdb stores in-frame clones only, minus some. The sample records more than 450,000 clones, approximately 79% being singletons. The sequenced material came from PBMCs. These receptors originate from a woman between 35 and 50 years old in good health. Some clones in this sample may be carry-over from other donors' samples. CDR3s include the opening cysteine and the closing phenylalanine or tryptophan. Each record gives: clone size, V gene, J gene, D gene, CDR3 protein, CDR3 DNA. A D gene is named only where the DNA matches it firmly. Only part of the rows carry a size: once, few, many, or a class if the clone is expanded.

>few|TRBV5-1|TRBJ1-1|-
CASSLGGNTEAFF
TGCGCCAGCAGCTTGGGGGGGAACACTGAAGCTTTCTTT
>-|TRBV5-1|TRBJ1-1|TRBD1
CASSRTGNTEAFF
TGCGCCAGCAGCAGGACAGGGAACACTGAAGCTTTCTTT
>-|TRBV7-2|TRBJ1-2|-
CATVGAGLGYGYTF
TGTGCCACCGTAGGAGCCGGGTTAGGCTATGGCTACACCTTC
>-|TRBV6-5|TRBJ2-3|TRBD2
CASSPGLKKRDTQYF
TGTGCCAGTTCGCCGGGACTAAAAAAACGGGATACGCAGTATTTT
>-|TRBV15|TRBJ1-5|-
CATSLDGSNQPQHF
TGTGCCACCAGCCTGGACGGGAGCAATCAGCCCCAGCATTTT
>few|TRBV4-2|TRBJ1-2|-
CASSQATRANYGYTF
TGTGCCAGCAGCCAAGCCACAAGAGCTAACTATGGCTACACCTTC
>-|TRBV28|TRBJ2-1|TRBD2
CASSLGTTRERNEQFF
TGTGCCAGCAGTCTGGGGACTACCAGGGAGAGGAATGAGCAGTTCTTC
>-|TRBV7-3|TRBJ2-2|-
CASSLGAGLTGELFF
TGTGCCAGCAGCTTAGGGGCGGGCCTCACCGGGGAGCTGTTTTTT
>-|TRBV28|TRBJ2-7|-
CASSLRDEQYF
TGTGCCAGCAGCCTTCGGGACGAGCAGTACTTC
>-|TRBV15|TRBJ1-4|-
CATSSRVGKLFF
TGTGCCACCAGCAGCCGTGTAGGAAAACTGTTTTTT
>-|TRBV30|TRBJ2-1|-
CAWSVASGWEQFF
TGTGCCTGGAGTGTTGCCTCGGGGTGGGAGCAGTTCTTC